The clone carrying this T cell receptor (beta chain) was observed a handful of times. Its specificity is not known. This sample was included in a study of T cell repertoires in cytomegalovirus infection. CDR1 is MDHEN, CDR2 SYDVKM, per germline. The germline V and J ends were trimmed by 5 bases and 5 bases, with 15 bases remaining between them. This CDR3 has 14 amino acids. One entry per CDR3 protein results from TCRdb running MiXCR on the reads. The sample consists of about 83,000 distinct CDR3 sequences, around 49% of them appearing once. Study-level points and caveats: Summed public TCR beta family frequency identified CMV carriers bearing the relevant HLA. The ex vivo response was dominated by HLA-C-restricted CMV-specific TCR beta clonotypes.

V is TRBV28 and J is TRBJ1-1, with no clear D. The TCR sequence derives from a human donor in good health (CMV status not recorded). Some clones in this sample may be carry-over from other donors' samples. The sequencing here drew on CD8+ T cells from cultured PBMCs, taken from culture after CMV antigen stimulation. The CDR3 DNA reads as TGTGCCAGCAGTCGCCGATGGGGAGATACTGAAGCTTTCTTT. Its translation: CASSRRWGDTEAFF.